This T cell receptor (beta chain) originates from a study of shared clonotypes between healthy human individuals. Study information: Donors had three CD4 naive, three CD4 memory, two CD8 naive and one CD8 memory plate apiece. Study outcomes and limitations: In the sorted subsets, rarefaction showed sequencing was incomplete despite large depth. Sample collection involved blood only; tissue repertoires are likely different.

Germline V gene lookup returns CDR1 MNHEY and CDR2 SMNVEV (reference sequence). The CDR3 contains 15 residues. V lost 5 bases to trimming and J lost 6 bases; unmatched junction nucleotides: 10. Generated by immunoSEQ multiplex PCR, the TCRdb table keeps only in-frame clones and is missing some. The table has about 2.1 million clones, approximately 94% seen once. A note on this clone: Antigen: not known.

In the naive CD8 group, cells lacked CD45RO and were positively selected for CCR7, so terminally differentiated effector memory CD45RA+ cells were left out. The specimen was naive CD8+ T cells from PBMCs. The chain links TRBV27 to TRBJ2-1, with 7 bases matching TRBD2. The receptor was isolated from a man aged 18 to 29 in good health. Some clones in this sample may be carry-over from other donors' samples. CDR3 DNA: TGTGCCAGCAGTCTTGGACTAGAGTTCCCCAATGAGCAGTTCTTC. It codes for CASSLGLEFPNEQFF.